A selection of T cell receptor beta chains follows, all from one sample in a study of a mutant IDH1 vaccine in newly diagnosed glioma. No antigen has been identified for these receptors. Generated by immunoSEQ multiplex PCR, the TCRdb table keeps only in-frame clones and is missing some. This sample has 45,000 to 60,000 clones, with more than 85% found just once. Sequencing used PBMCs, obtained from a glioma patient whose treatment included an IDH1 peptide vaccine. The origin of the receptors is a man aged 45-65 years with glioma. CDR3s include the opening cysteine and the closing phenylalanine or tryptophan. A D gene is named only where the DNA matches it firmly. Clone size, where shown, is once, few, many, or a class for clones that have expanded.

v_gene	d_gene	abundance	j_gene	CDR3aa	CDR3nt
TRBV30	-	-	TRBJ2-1	CAWSTPARLFGNEQFF	TGTGCCTGGAGTACCCCCGCCAGGTTATTCGGCAATGAGCAGTTCTTC
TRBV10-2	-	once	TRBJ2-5	CASSESLQGRETQYF	TGCGCCAGCAGTGAGTCGCTACAGGGCAGGGAGACCCAGTACTTC
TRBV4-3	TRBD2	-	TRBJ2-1	CASSQDNGGADEQFF	TGCGCCAGCAGCCAAGATAACGGGGGGGCCGATGAGCAGTTCTTC
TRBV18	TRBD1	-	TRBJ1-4	CASSPGTGGFRLFF	TGTGCCAGCTCACCAGGGACAGGAGGGTTTAGACTGTTTTTT
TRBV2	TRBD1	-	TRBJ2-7	CASSEALDRGSYEQYF	TGTGCCAGCAGTGAAGCCCTGGACAGGGGGAGCTACGAGCAGTACTTC
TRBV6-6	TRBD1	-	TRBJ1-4	CASSYPDRGGEKLFF	TGTGCCAGCAGTTACCCGGACAGGGGTGGAGAAAAACTGTTTTTT
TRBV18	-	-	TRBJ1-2	CASSPRGPDDYGYTF	TGTGCCAGCTCACCCAGGGGACCGGATGATTATGGCTACACCTTC
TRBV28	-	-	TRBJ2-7	CASSRSYEQYF	TGTGCCAGCAGCCGGTCCTACGAGCAGTACTTC
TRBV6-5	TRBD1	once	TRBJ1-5	CASSNTGGQNQPQHF	TGTGCCAGCAGTAATACAGGGGGTCAGAATCAGCCCCAGCATTTT
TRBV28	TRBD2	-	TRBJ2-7	CASMGSYGGGYEQYF	TGTGCCAGCATGGGGTCATACGGGGGGGGGTACGAGCAGTACTTC
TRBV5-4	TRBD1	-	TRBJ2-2	CASSLEGAQTGELFF	TGTGCCAGCAGCTTGGAGGGGGCTCAGACCGGGGAGCTGTTTTTT
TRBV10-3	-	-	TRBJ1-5	CAISESLDRSNQPQHF	TGTGCCATCAGTGAGTCGTTGGACAGAAGCAATCAGCCCCAGCATTTT
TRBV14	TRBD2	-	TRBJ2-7	CASSQDWLAGGVGYEQYF	TGTGCCAGCAGCCAAGATTGGCTAGCGGGGGGAGTCGGCTACGAGCAGTACTTC
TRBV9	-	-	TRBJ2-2	CASSAAAGTPGELFF	TGTGCCAGCAGCGCCGCCGCCGGGACCCCCGGGGAGCTGTTTTTT
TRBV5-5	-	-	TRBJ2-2	CASSLGRTASGELFF	TGTGCCAGCAGCTTGGGCCGGACCGCGTCCGGGGAGCTGTTTTTT
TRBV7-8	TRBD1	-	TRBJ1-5	CASNLGQGSNQPQHF	TGTGCCAGCAACCTGGGACAGGGGAGTAACCAGCCCCAGCATTTT